This T cell receptor beta chain was documented in a study of blood T cell repertoires in COVID-19. Study in general: The analysed material was cDNA or gDNA that came from T cells, B-cell-depleted T cells, or PBMCs.

It was during active infection that Seattle patients were enrolled and then longitudinally followed. Germline V CDR1 and CDR2: SGHTA, FQGNSA. The CDR3 loop spans 13 amino acids. V was clipped by 8 bases and J by 8 bases, with 16 bases between them. Per the authors' pipeline: The authors estimated nucleated cell counts from reference gene primer amplification. Method: immunoSEQ multiplex PCR; TCRdb's copy keeps in-frame clones and lacks some. Clonal size and the V and J genes are those of that table, whereas D and trimming came from the DNA. The repertoire holds 150,000 to 200,000 clones, roughly 77% seen once, with under 7% in the top ten.

The sequenced material came from peripheral blood. This TCR was recovered from a woman between 40 and 50 years old with COVID-19, enrolled during active disease. This chain connects TRBV7-2 to TRBJ2-4; D may be TRBD2 (6 bases). The CDR3: CASLQTGEDIQYF. CDR3 DNA sequence: TGTGCCAGCCTTCAAACGGGGGAGGACATTCAGTACTTC.